Shown below are 32 T cell receptor beta chains from a single sample sequenced in a study of T-cell memory formation after mild COVID-19. TCRdb fed the 5' RACE reads into MiXCR, producing one record per CDR3 protein. The table has approximately 98,000 distinct CDR3 sequences, 15% to 20% seen once. Sequenced input: PBMCs or a T cell subset sorted from them (not recorded which). These receptors were taken from a man younger than 30 who had mild COVID-19 (a few samples of this study predate the infection). Cell type and time point are not known.

Only a few counts were recorded for this clonotype. This chain uses TRBV5-1 with TRBJ1-1; D possibly corresponds to TRBD1 (5 bases). CDR1 SGHRS and CDR2 YFSETQ come from the germline V gene. The CDR3 loop spans 14 amino acids. Trimming cost V 7 bases and J 10 bases, with 23 bases left between them. The CDR3 DNA follows: TGCGCCAGCCGCCGTGAGGAGGGACCGTTGGCAGCTTTCTTT. Translated, it gives CASRREEGPLAAFF.

The chain links TRBV7-2 to TRBJ2-2, with 11 bases matching TRBD2. The CDR3 spans 14 residues. The V gene end was trimmed by 5 bases and the J gene end by 6 bases; junction bases not matched to a gene: 2. CDR1 and CDR2 from the germline V gene are SGHTA and FQGNSA. CDR3 loop: CASSLLAGAGELFF. The CDR3 bases are TGTGCCAGCAGCCTACTAGCGGGGGCCGGGGAGCTGTTTTTT.

This clonotype has a handful of counts. The chain recombines TRBV15 with TRBJ2-5; D might be TRBD1 (5 bases). Looked up from germline, CDR1 is LNHNV and CDR2 is YYDKDF (reference sequence). The CDR3 is made up of 14 amino acids. With 5 bases removed from V and 0 bases from J, the gap between germline ends came to 10 bases. Here the CDR3 reads CATSDRAYQETQYF. The CDR3 DNA is TGTGCCACCAGCGACAGAGCCTACCAAGAGACCCAGTACTTC.

This clonotype has more than one count but fewer than ten. The chain links TRBV29-1 to TRBJ2-5, with D tentatively TRBD1 (5 bases). CDR1 and CDR2 from the germline V gene are SQVTM and ANQGSEA. The CDR3 sequence is 12 residues long. V dropped 6 bases and J dropped 5 bases, with 13 bases sitting between them. The CDR3 sequence: CSVGEGLETQYF. DNA for the CDR3: TGCAGCGTAGGGGAAGGGCTCGAGACCCAGTACTTC. The full variable domain, in which reference TRBV29-1 and TRBJ2-5 provide the parts outside the CDR3, is SAVISQKPSRDICQRGTSLTIQCQVDSQVTMMFWYRQQPGQSLTLIATANQGSEATYESGFVIDKFPISRPNLTFSTLTVSNMSPEDSSIYLCSVGEGLETQYFGPGTRLLVL.

There are many counts of this clonotype. The chain recombines TRBV6-5 with TRBJ2-3, with D hard to call. The CDR3 runs 14 residues. CDR1 and CDR2 (germline): MNHEY, SVGAGI. V dropped 1 base and J dropped 0 bases, with 5 bases sitting between them. CDR3 sequence reads: CASSYLGSTDTQYF. DNA for the CDR3: TGTGCCAGCAGTTACTTGGGTAGCACAGATACGCAGTATTTT.

The chain employs TRBV6-6 and TRBJ1-3; D might be TRBD1 (6 bases). The CDR3 consists of 14 residues. V was shortened by 5 bases and J by 4 bases, with 12 bases between the two germline ends. Germline-derived CDR1 and CDR2 are MNHNY and SVGAGI (reference sequence). The CDR3 sequence: CASSPRGGGNTIYF. The CDR3 DNA sequence: TGTGCCAGCAGTCCCCGAGGGGGAGGAAACACCATATATTTT.

A few counts support this clonotype. V usage is TRBV9 and J usage is TRBJ2-2, with D perhaps being TRBD1 or TRBD2 (5 bases each). CDR3 length: 16 residues. CDR1 is SGDLS and CDR2 is YYNGEE in the germline V gene. Trimming removed 0 bases at V and 0 bases at J, with 9 bases between. The CDR3 coding sequence is TGTGCCAGCAGCGTAGTGGGGGACCCGAACACCGGGGAGCTGTTTTTT. Encoded protein: CASSVVGDPNTGELFF. Drawing the rest from reference TRBV9 and TRBJ2-2, the complete variable domain is DSGVTQTPKHLITATGQRVTLRCSPRSGDLSVYWYQQSLDQGLQFLIQYYNGEERAKGNILERFSAQQFPDLHSELNLSSLELGDSALYFCASSVVGDPNTGELFFGEGSRLTVL.

As regards this clonotype: Germline is not matched at one junction end, which may reflect a read error. V gene TRBV10-3 combines with J gene TRBJ1-1; 7 bases are a match to TRBD1. The CDR3 loop spans 14 amino acids. Per germline, CDR1 ENHRY and CDR2 SYGVKD. This CDR3 reads CAISDPLMTGIAVF. The CDR3 region has the DNA TGTGCCATCAGTGACCCGTTGATGACAGGGATAGCTGTCTTT.

The V gene is TRBV7-2, the J gene TRBJ2-3, with D perhaps TRBD1 (5 bases). CDR1 is SGHTA and CDR2 is FQGNSA in the germline V gene. Trimming pared 7 bases from V and 0 bases from J, leaving 17 bases between. There are 16 residues in the CDR3. The CDR3 sequence: CASNPFGAGSTDTQYF. CDR3 DNA: TGTGCCAGCAACCCCTTTGGGGCAGGGAGCACAGATACGCAGTATTTT. Full variable domain (outside the CDR3, taken from reference TRBV7-2 and TRBJ2-3): GAGVSQSPSNKVTEKGKDVELRCDPISGHTALYWYRQSLGQGLEFLIYFQGNSAPDKSGLPSDRFSAERTGGSVSTLTIQRTQQEDSAVYLCASNPFGAGSTDTQYFGPGTRLTVL.

This clonotype was picked up a small number of times. The V and J genes are TRBV28 and TRBJ2-7; D may be TRBD2 (6 bases). V dropped 9 bases and J dropped 0 bases, with 15 bases sitting between them. The CDR3 is 14 residues long. CDR1 and CDR2 from the germline V gene are MDHEN and SYDVKM. CDR3 nucleotides: TGTGCCAGTTCCGGCCGGGGAGGCTCCTACGAGCAGTACGTC. It yields the protein CASSGRGGSYEQYV.

The CDR3 DNA reads as TGTGCCACCAGCAGAGGATCAGCGGGGCTTGGGGAGCAGTACGTC. Protein: CATSRGSAGLGEQYV. The rearrangement joins TRBV15 to TRBJ2-7; 7 positions match TRBD2. Germline trimming cut 1 base from V and 7 bases from J; bases unmatched to any gene: 10. The V gene's germline CDR1 is LNHNV and CDR2 YYDKDF (reference sequence). The CDR3 contains 15 residues.

V gene TRBV6-2 or TRBV6-3 combines with J gene TRBJ2-3; D is uncertain. The CDR3 length is 13 residues. V was cut by 6 bases and J by 2 bases, with 9 bases left in between. Germline assignment: CDR1 MNHEY and CDR2 SVGEGT. The CDR3 sequence: CASRYTSTDTQYF. CDR3 sequence (DNA): TGTGCCAGCAGATACACCTCCACAGATACGCAGTATTTT.

This clonotype was seen many times. This chain links TRBV4-1 with TRBJ1-1, with a tentative D call TRBD1 (5 bases). The CDR3 consists of 12 residues. Trimming took 1 base from V and 11 from J, leaving 11 bases between them. Germline CDR1 is MGHRA and CDR2 is YSYEKL. DNA of the CDR3: TGCGCCAGCAGCCAAGTGGCAGGGAGGGCTTTCTTT. Its translation: CASSQVAGRAFF.

Only a few counts were recorded for this clonotype. V gene TRBV2 combines with J gene TRBJ2-2; D call uncertain. V lost 7 bases, J lost 5 bases, and 11 bases lay in between. Germline CDR1 and CDR2: SNHLY and FYNNEI. This CDR3 is 13 amino acids long. The CDR3 sequence is CASNVRVTGELFF. Written as DNA, the CDR3 is TGTGCCAGCAATGTACGAGTGACCGGGGAGCTGTTTTTT.

In this sample, this clonotype turned up a few times. The CDR3 sequence: CASIWTSGAREQFF. The CDR3 DNA reads TGTGCCAGCATCTGGACTAGCGGTGCTAGGGAGCAGTTCTTC. This chain uses TRBV6-6 with TRBJ2-1, with 10 nucleotides matching TRBD2. Germline V gene data show CDR1 as MNHNY and CDR2 as SVGAGI (reference sequence). V dropped 7 bases and J dropped 10; count of bases not matched to a gene: 10. The CDR3 consists of 14 residues.

The chain links TRBV6-2 or TRBV6-3 to TRBJ2-1, with TRBD2 matching over 11 bases. The germline V gene encodes CDR1 MNHEY and CDR2 SVGEGT. J gave up 3 bases and V 2 bases, and 6 bases lay outside the gene matches. The CDR3 totals 17 residues. The CDR3 sequence: CASSYTLLAGDYNEQFF. In DNA, the CDR3 is TGTGCCAGCAGTTACACCCTACTAGCGGGGGACTACAATGAGCAGTTCTTC.

This clonotype is categorized as medium-sized. J is TRBJ2-4 and V is TRBV4-3; the match to TRBD2 covers 7 bases. V was clipped by 4 bases and J by 1 base; unmatched bases: 1. Germline V gives CDR1 LGHNA, CDR2 YSLEER. This CDR3 spans 14 amino acids. In DNA, the CDR3 is TGCGCCAGCAGCCCCGGGGGGGCCAAAAACATTCAGTACTTC. Translating gives CASSPGGAKNIQYF.

The rearrangement uses TRBV3-1 and TRBJ2-2; 7 bases are a match to TRBD2. The CDR3 is 13 amino acids. The V and J ends lost 4 bases and 6 bases, in that order; junction bases with no gene match: 2. CDR1 is LGHDT and CDR2 is YNNKEL in the germline V gene (reference sequence). This CDR3 is CASSLTSAGELFF. For the CDR3, the DNA is TGTGCCAGCAGCCTTACTAGCGCCGGGGAGCTGTTTTTT.

This clonotype was found a few times. The chain uses TRBV4-2 and TRBJ1-1; D is ambiguous. Germline V lookup: CDR1 LGHNA, CDR2 YNFKEQ. This CDR3 comprises 11 residues. With 3 bases removed from V and 6 bases from J, the gap between germline ends came to 5 bases. The CDR3, as DNA: TGTGCCAGCAGCCAGGGTCCTGAAGCTTTCTTT. This translates into CASSQGPEAFF.

The chain links TRBV20-1 to TRBJ1-1; D is unresolved. Per the germline V gene, CDR1 is DFQATT and CDR2 is SNEGSKA (reference sequence). This CDR3 is 14 amino acids long. Trimming removed 2 bases from V and 1 base from J, with 11 bases in between. CDR3 coding DNA: TGCAGTGCTAGACCCGAGTGGGGGAACACTGAAGCTTTCTTT. It is translated as CSARPEWGNTEAFF.

This clonotype was detected only a few times. This chain uses TRBV10-2 with TRBJ2-5; D not certain. The germline V gene encodes CDR1 WSHSY and CDR2 SAAADI. CDR3 size: 12 residues. Trimming stripped 2 bases from V and 3 bases from J, with 4 bases between. The CDR3 DNA reads TGCGCCAGCAGTGAGCAGAAAGAGACCCAGTACTTC. It is translated as CASSEQKETQYF.

This clonotype was seen a few times. This chain's CDR3 is CASSKTGTGGRYTGELFF. For the CDR3, the DNA is TGTGCCAGCAGCAAAACCGGGACAGGGGGACGGTACACCGGGGAGCTGTTTTTT. V and J are TRBV7-3 and TRBJ2-2; 11 bases align to TRBD1. CDR1 is SGHTA and CDR2 is FQGTGA in the germline V gene. The CDR3 is made up of 18 amino acids. The J segment lost 3 bases and the V segment lost 5 bases, leaving 11 bases of the junction unmatched.

The table lists this clonotype with a few counts. CDR3: CASSQDPGDTEAFF. Here the CDR3 DNA reads TGTGCCAGCAGCCAAGACCCAGGAGACACTGAAGCTTTCTTT. The chain combines TRBV4-2 with TRBJ1-1; D is unresolved. The CDR3 contains 14 residues. CDR1 is LGHNA, CDR2 YNFKEQ, per germline. V lost 0 bases to trimming and J lost 3 bases, with 8 bases between them.

V gene TRBV6-5 combines with J gene TRBJ2-7; D perhaps matches TRBD1 (6 bases). Trimming pared 2 bases from V and 1 base from J, leaving 18 bases between. This CDR3 region has 17 residues. The germline CDR1 and CDR2 sequences are MNHEY and SVGAGI. CDR3 in amino acids: CASSYANRALASYEQYF. In nucleotides, the CDR3 is TGTGCCAGCAGTTACGCTAACAGGGCCTTGGCTTCCTACGAGCAGTACTTC.

The sample holds many counts of this clonotype. V and J are TRBV12-3 or TRBV12-4 and TRBJ2-1, with D hard to call. CDR3 length equals 11 residues. V was trimmed by 6 bases and J by 8 bases, leaving 8 bases between them. CDR3 region: CASRRVDEQFF. CDR3 nucleotide sequence: TGTGCCAGCAGACGAGTCGATGAGCAGTTCTTC.

This clonotype was seen only a few times. This rearrangement joins TRBV5-4 to TRBJ1-2, with D unclear. From germline, CDR1 is SGHNT and CDR2 YYREEE (reference sequence). The CDR3 length is 15 residues. The V end was cut by 1 base, the J end by 6 bases, with 16 bases between. The CDR3: CASSLSPGARDGYTF. The CDR3 DNA is TGTGCCAGCAGCTTGAGTCCAGGCGCTAGGGATGGCTACACCTTC.

This clonotype has a handful of counts. V and J are TRBV3-1 and TRBJ1-2; D not resolved. Germline V gene sequence: CDR1 LGHDT, CDR2 YNNKEL (reference sequence). The CDR3 is made up of 14 amino acids. V lost 4 bases and J lost 3, with 12 bases in between. The CDR3 loop reads CASSPRWVDYGYTF. In nucleotides, the CDR3 is TGTGCCAGCAGCCCTCGGTGGGTCGACTATGGCTACACCTTC.

The chain employs TRBV28 and TRBJ2-3, with TRBD1 matching 12 bases. CDR1 is MDHEN, CDR2 SYDVKM, per germline. Trimming removed 3 bases from V and 8 bases from J; junction bases left unmatched: 9. The CDR3 runs 16 residues. The CDR3 DNA reads TGTGCCAGCAGTTTCGGGGACAGGGGGCTTTTCGGTACGCAGTATTTT. This codes for CASSFGDRGLFGTQYF.

V is TRBV5-1 and J is TRBJ2-3; 13 nucleotides align to TRBD2. The V and J ends lost 4 bases and 0 bases, in that order; junction bases with no gene match: 11. The CDR3 contains 19 residues. Per the germline V gene, CDR1 is SGHRS and CDR2 is YFSETQ. The CDR3 DNA is TGCGCCAGCAGCATCCTCCCGGGACTAGCGGGGCTAAGCACAGATACGCAGTATTTT. This gives the protein CASSILPGLAGLSTDTQYF. Based on the CDR3 plus reference TRBV5-1 and TRBJ2-3, the full variable domain is KAGVTQTPRYLIKTRGQQVTLSCSPISGHRSVSWYQQTPGQGLQFLFEYFSETQRNKGNFPGRFSGRQFSNSRSEMNVSTLELGDSALYLCASSILPGLAGLSTDTQYFGPGTRLTVL.

This clonotype came up a few times. V gene TRBV27 combines with J gene TRBJ2-2, with D hard to call. In germline, CDR1 is MNHEY, CDR2 SMNVEV (reference sequence). V was clipped by 7 bases and J by 7 bases, with 13 bases between them. This CDR3 is 13 amino acids long. This CDR3 is CASKAMVGGELFF. Written as DNA, the CDR3 is TGTGCCAGCAAAGCTATGGTCGGCGGGGAGCTGTTTTTT.

This clonotype has more than one count but fewer than ten. The chain combines TRBV24-1 with TRBJ1-5; 9 nucleotides line up with TRBD1. Looked up from germline, CDR1 is KGHDR and CDR2 is SFDVKD. The V gene end was trimmed by 9 bases and the J gene end by 7 bases; junction bases not matched to a gene: 6. The CDR3 totals 13 residues. The CDR3 DNA reads as TGTGCCACCGGACAGGGGAACGGGCAGCCCCAGCATTTT. Translation: CATGQGNGQPQHF.

This clonotype was seen at least ten times. This chain connects TRBV4-1 to TRBJ2-3; the match to TRBD2 covers 9 bases. J was trimmed by 1 base and V by 5 bases; bases with no gene match: 4. The germline V gene has CDR1 MGHRA and CDR2 YSYEKL. The CDR3 covers 15 residues. CDR3 residues: CASSGSGGRTDTQYF. The CDR3 coding sequence is TGCGCCAGCAGCGGGAGCGGGGGGCGCACAGATACGCAGTATTTT.